The 5 T cell receptor beta chains listed next were all sequenced from one sample in a study of blood T cell repertoires in COVID-19. The table came from immunoSEQ multiplex PCR; TCRdb's copy has only in-frame clones and leaves some out. The repertoire consists of around 700,000 clones, with 75% to 90% occurring once and the leading ten covering roughly 0.25%. The sequenced sample was peripheral blood. All receptors come from a woman under 30 with acute or convalescent COVID-19.

DNA for the CDR3: TGCGCCAGCAGCCAAGAGGAGACAGGGGTTCGTGAAGCTTTCTTT. This codes for CASSQEETGVREAFF. The chain carries TRBV4-3 and TRBJ1-1, with 8 bases matching TRBD1. Germline V gene sequence: CDR1 LGHNA, CDR2 YSLEER. V shed 0 bases, J shed 7 bases, and the junction held 7 bases outside the gene matches. The CDR3 is 15 residues long.

The V gene is TRBV18, the J gene TRBJ1-1; 8 nucleotides align to TRBD1. V lost 4 bases, J lost 4 bases, and 5 bases stayed unmatched. The length of the CDR3 is 14 residues. In germline, CDR1 is KGHSH, CDR2 LQKENI. The CDR3 bases are TGTGCCAGCTCACGAGGACAGGGCGGCACTGAAGCTTTCTTT. Translated: CASSRGQGGTEAFF.

The chain combines TRBV28 with TRBJ1-4; D not certain. V lost 4 bases and J lost 6, with 12 bases in between. This CDR3 has 14 residues. From germline, CDR1 is MDHEN and CDR2 SYDVKM. As DNA, the CDR3 is TGTGCCAGCAGTTCTGACAAGTCCTATGAAAAACTGTTTTTT. This translates into CASSSDKSYEKLFF.

This clone was observed a handful of times. The gene calls are TRBV7-9 and TRBJ1-4, with D unclear. The germline gives CDR1 SEHNR, CDR2 FQNEAQ (reference sequence). Trimming stripped 2 bases from V and 7 bases from J, with 5 bases between. CDR3 size: 12 residues. The CDR3 bases are TGTGCCAGCAGCTTAACAGCTGAAAAACTGTTTTTT. This gives the protein CASSLTAEKLFF. Supplemented by reference TRBV7-9 and TRBJ1-4, the full variable domain reads DTGVSQNPRHKITKRGQNVTFRCDPISEHNRLYWYRQTLGQGPEFLTYFQNEAQLEKSRLLSDRFSAERPKGSFSTLEIQRTEQGDSAMYLCASSLTAEKLFFGSGTQLSVL.

This clone was counted ten times or more. The chain couples TRBV6-4 to TRBJ2-2, with TRBD1 as a possible D gene (6 bases). CDR1 MRHNA and CDR2 SNTAGT come from the germline V gene. Trimming stripped 3 bases from V and 5 bases from J, with 10 bases between. The CDR3 covers 14 residues. CDR3 protein: CASSDATGTGELFF. Here the CDR3 DNA reads TGTGCCAGCAGTGATGCGACAGGAACCGGGGAGCTGTTTTTT.